These 3 T cell receptor beta chains were sequenced from one sample in a study of T cell repertoires in cytomegalovirus infection. TCRdb re-called the reads through MiXCR, storing one row per CDR3 protein. This table holds hundreds of thousands of distinct CDR3 sequences, about a sixth found once. Input material: PBMCs. These receptors all come from a human donor in good health (CMV status not recorded). Some clones in this sample may be carry-over from other donors' samples.

This clonotype was found many times. The CDR3 DNA is TGTGCCAGCAGCAGCGGGGCTAGCGGGCTCCACGAGCAGTACTTC. Encoded protein: CASSSGASGLHEQYF. This chain joins TRBV7-8 and TRBJ2-7; 8 bases match TRBD2. CDR3 size: 15 residues. Germline V CDR1 and CDR2: SGHVS, FQNEAQ. The V segment lost 5 bases and the J segment 5 bases; nucleotides outside the gene matches: 11.

This clonotype has at least ten counts. The chain is built from TRBV7-9 and TRBJ2-7; D gene unclear. V was cut by 5 bases and J by 6 bases, with 14 bases left in between. Germline assignment: CDR1 SEHNR and CDR2 FQNEAQ (reference sequence). This CDR3 has 13 amino acids. CDR3 sequence: CASSNTSRFEQYF. CDR3 coding DNA: TGTGCCAGCAGCAACACTTCTAGGTTCGAGCAGTACTTC.

The chain couples TRBV12-3 or TRBV12-4 to TRBJ2-3; 7 bases agree with TRBD2. This CDR3 has 15 residues. Trimming cost V 3 bases and J 2 bases; bases outside gene matches: 5. CDR3 bases: TGTGCCAGCAGTTTGAAGCGGGGACTCACAGATACGCAGTATTTT. It specifies CASSLKRGLTDTQYF.